Below, one TCR beta chain is given with its context. This specimen comes from a study of blood T cell repertoires in COVID-19. At the level of the study: Researchers got acute and convalescent COVID-19 samples from the United States, Italy and Spain. PBMCs, B-cell-depleted T cells, or T cells provided the cDNA or gDNA that made up the material.

The CDR3 is made up of 15 amino acids. Germline CDR1 is MNHEY and CDR2 is SVGAGI. V was pared by 5 bases and J by 3 bases, with 6 bases of the junction left unmatched. Under the authors' procedure: Using reference gene primer amplification, nucleated cell counts were estimated. Generated by immunoSEQ multiplex PCR, the TCRdb table keeps only in-frame clones and is missing some. V and J calls and clone size are those listed in that table; D and trimming were worked out from the DNA. The repertoire holds roughly 150,000 clones, with approximately 90% as singletons. V usage is TRBV6-5 and J usage is TRBJ2-1; 8 bases match TRBD2. The receptor comes from a woman between 65 and 79 years old with acute or convalescent COVID-19. Material for sequencing was peripheral blood. Here the CDR3 DNA reads TGTGCCAGCAGTCGTAGCGGGGCTATCTACAATGAGCAGTTCTTC. Its protein is CASSRSGAIYNEQFF.